This T cell receptor (beta chain) was identified during a study of blood T cell repertoires in COVID-19. This study enrolled people aged roughly 18 to 89 from approximately 25 US geographic areas. In Cohort 3, a recovered donor had either two negative PCRs, clearance, or symptom resolution. Generated by immunoSEQ multiplex PCR, the TCRdb table keeps only in-frame clones and is missing some. The repertoire holds 160,000 or so clones, with roughly 84% as singletons. There are 13 residues in the CDR3. From germline, CDR1 is MDHEN and CDR2 SYDVKM. With 8 bases removed from V and 2 bases from J, the gap between germline ends came to 13 bases.

This TCR came from a woman aged 45-65 years who had recovered from COVID-19. This chain uses TRBV28 with TRBJ2-7, with D perhaps matching TRBD2 (6 bases). The sample consisted of PBMCs or T cells enriched from blood (not recorded which). CDR3 coding DNA: TGTGCCAGCTTCGCCAGGGAGGCCTACGAGCAGTACTTC. This encodes CASFAREAYEQYF.